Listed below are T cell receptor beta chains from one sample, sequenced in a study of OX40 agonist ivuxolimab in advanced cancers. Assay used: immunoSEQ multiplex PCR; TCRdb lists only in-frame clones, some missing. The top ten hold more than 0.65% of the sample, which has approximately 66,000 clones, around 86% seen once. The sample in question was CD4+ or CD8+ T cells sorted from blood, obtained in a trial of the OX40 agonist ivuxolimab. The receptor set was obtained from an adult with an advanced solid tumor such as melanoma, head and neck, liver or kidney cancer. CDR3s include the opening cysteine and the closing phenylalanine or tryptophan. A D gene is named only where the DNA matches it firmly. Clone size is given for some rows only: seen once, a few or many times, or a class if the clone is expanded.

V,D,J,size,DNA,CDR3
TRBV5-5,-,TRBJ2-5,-,TGTGCCAGCAGCTCCCCAGGGGTGGAGACCCAGTACTTC,CASSSPGVETQYF
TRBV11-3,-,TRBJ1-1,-,TGTGCCAGCAGCTTGCTTCGGGACACTGAAGCTTTCTTT,CASSLLRDTEAFF
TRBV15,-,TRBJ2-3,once,TGTGCCACCAGCAGAGACCCGGGCCCAGATACGCAGTATTTT,CATSRDPGPDTQYF
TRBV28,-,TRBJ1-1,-,TGTGCCAGCAGTGGAACAGGGAGGGACACTGAAGCTTTCTTT,CASSGTGRDTEAFF
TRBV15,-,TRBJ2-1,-,TGTGCCACCAGCAGAGCTCTGACAGGAGGCCTGAATGAGCAGTTCTTC,CATSRALTGGLNEQFF
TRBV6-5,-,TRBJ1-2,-,TGTGCCAGCAGCCCCGGACAGTTTTATGGCTACACCTTC,CASSPGQFYGYTF
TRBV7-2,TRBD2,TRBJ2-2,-,TGTGCCAGCAGCTTAGATATTAGCGGGAGTGGCACCGGGGAGCTGTTTTTT,CASSLDISGSGTGELFF
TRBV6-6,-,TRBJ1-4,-,TGTGCCAGCCACGCTCGGGGACCTATTAATGAAAAACTGTTTTTT,CASHARGPINEKLFF
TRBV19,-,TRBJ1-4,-,TGTGCCAGTACAGAGGGGGTTCGCGAAAAACTGTTTTTT,CASTEGVREKLFF
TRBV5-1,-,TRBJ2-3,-,TGCGCCAGCAGCTTGGAAGGTGGGAATATGGCAGATACGCAGTATTTT,CASSLEGGNMADTQYF
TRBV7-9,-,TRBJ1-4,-,TGTGCCAGCAGCCGGAACGAAGGTGAAAAACTGTTTTTT,CASSRNEGEKLFF
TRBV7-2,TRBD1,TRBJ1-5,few,TGTGCCAGCAGCTTGGGACAGGGGGAGAATCAGCCCCAGCATTTT,CASSLGQGENQPQHF
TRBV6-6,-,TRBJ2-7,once,TGTGCCAGCAGCCAGACAGAGGTCTACGAGCAGTACTTC,CASSQTEVYEQYF
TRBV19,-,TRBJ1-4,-,TGTGCCAGTAGTATAAGAGATAGGGGAATTAATGAAAAACTGTTTTTT,CASSIRDRGINEKLFF
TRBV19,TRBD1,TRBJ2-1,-,TGTGCCAGTAGTATACCCGTGGTACAGGGGGCTCGGAATGAGCAGTTCTTC,CASSIPVVQGARNEQFF
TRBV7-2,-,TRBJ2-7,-,TGTGCCAGCAGCTGGGGACCCCCGGGAGAGGGCTACGAGCAGTACTTC,CASSWGPPGEGYEQYF
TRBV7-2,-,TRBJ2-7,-,TGTGCCAGCAGCTTTTCCTGGGACCCGGCCTACGAGCAGTACTTC,CASSFSWDPAYEQYF
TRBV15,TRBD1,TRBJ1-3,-,TGTGCCACCAGCTTCAGACAGGGAGACTCTGGAAACACCATATATTTT,CATSFRQGDSGNTIYF
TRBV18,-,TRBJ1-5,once,TGTGCCAGCTCACCCCCGGGAGGGGAGGGTCAGCCCCAGCATTTT,CASSPPGGEGQPQHF
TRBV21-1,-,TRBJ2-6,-,TGTGCCAGCACCCATCGGGCCAACGTCCTGACTTTC,CASTHRANVLTF
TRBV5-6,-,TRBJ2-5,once,TGTGCCAGCAGTCTGACGTATGTACAAGAGACCCAGTACTTC,CASSLTYVQETQYF
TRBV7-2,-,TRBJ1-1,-,TGTGCCAGCAGCTTTGCCAGGACGAACACTGAAGCTTTCTTT,CASSFARTNTEAFF
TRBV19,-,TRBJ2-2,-,TGTGCCAGTAGGCGGGGAGAGGCCGGGGAGCTGTTTTTT,CASRRGEAGELFF
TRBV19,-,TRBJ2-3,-,TGTGCCAGTAGTAGCCGGGGCGGGACCACAGATACGCAGTATTTT,CASSSRGGTTDTQYF